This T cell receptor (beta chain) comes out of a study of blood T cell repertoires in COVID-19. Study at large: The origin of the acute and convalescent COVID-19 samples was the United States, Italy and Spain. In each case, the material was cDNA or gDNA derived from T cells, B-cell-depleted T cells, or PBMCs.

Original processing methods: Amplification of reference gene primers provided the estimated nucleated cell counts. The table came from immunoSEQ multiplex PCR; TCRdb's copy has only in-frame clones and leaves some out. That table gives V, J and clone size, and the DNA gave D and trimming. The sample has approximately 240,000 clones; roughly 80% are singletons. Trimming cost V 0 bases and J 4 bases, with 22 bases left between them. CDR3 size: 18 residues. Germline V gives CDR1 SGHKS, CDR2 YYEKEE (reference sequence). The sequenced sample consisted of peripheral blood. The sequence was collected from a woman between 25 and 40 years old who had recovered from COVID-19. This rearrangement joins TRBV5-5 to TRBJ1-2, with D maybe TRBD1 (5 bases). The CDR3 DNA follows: TGTGCCAGCAGCTTGGAGAGCCCCGGGTGGGCAGGGTTCTATGGCTACACCTTC. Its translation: CASSLESPGWAGFYGYTF.